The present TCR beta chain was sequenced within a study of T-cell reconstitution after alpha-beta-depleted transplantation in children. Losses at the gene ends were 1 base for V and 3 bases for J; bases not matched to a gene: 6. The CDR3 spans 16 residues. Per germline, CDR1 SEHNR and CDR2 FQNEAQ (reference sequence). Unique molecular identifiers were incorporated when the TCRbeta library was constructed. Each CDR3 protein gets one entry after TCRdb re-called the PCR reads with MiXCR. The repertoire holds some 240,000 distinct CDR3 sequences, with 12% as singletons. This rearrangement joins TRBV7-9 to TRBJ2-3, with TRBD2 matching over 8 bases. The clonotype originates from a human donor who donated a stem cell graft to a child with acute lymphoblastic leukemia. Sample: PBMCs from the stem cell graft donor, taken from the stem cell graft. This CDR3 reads CASSLGRGGRTDTQYF. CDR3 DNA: TGTGCCAGCAGCTTAGGACGGGGGGGAAGGACAGATACGCAGTATTTT.